These 8 T cell receptor beta chains were all obtained from the same sample, sequenced in a study of cytomegalovirus exposure and HLA in healthy donors (dated by TCRdb to about 2017). The library was generated by the immunoSEQ multiplex PCR assay. The multiplex PCR relied on a mix of 60 forward primers for TCR Vbeta segments and 13 reverse primers for TCR Jbeta segments. In its TCRdb copy, this immuneACCESS table keeps in-frame sequences only and misses some clones. Where compared with another copy, unresolved V genes explain less than half of these, and the others have no known cause. Per the sample table, the count is around 65,000 clones. The ten largest clones represent approximately 5.3% of the sample. Material for sequencing was PBMCs. These receptor sequences come from a young man in good health and CMV-seropositive.

The chain combines TRBV7-9 with TRBJ1-1; 8 nucleotides agree with TRBD1. After removal of 6 bases from V and 0 bases from J, the junction contained 9 bases not matched to a gene. Germline CDR1 SEHNR, CDR2 FQNEAQ (reference sequence). The CDR3 is made up of 16 amino acids. CDR3 in amino acids: CASRNAGGRMNTEAFF. CDR3 DNA sequence: TGTGCCAGCAGAAATGCAGGGGGCCGTATGAACACTGAAGCTTTCTTT. Together with reference TRBV7-9 and TRBJ1-1, the CDR3 gives the full variable domain: DTGVSQNPRHKITKRGQNVTFRCDPISEHNRLYWYRQTLGQGPEFLTYFQNEAQLEKSRLLSDRFSAERPKGSFSTLEIQRTEQGDSAMYLCASRNAGGRMNTEAFFGQGTRLTVV.

This rearrangement joins TRBV2 to TRBJ1-1; D is uncertain. Trimming took off 7 bases at V and 1 base at J, with 10 bases between the two ends. The CDR3 loop spans 13 amino acids. Germline CDR1 SNHLY, CDR2 FYNNEI. DNA of the CDR3: TGTGCCAGCATTAGGGAGGGGAACACTGAAGCTTTCTTT. It is translated as CASIREGNTEAFF.

Notes on this clone: At one end the junction does not follow the germline gene, possibly because of a read error. This chain uses TRBV6-4 with TRBJ2-1, with 13 bases that match TRBD2. The CDR3 sequence is 14 residues long. Germline V gene lookup returns CDR1 MRHNA and CDR2 SNTAGT. The CDR3 DNA reads TGTCCCAGCAGTGACGGGACTAGCGGGAATGAGCAGATCTTC. Its protein is CPSSDGTSGNEQIF.

The chain combines TRBV6-6 with TRBJ1-4; maybe TRBD1 (5 bases). CDR1 is MNHNY and CDR2 is SVGAGI in the germline V gene (reference sequence). This CDR3 has 16 residues. V was pared by 4 bases and J by 7 bases, with 19 bases between. The CDR3 loop reads CASSSPIGANFEKLFF. DNA of the CDR3: TGTGCCAGCAGTTCGCCAATAGGGGCTAATTTTGAAAAACTGTTTTTT.

The chain couples TRBV5-1 to TRBJ1-2; TRBD1 is a possible D gene (6 bases). Germline-derived CDR1 and CDR2 are SGHRS and YFSETQ. Trimming cost V 3 bases and J 2 bases, with 8 bases left between them. The CDR3 spans 13 residues. The CDR3 bases are TGCGCCAGCAGCTCCGGACAGAACTATGGCTACACCTTC. As protein: CASSSGQNYGYTF.

V and J are TRBV5-1 and TRBJ2-3; 9 bases agree with TRBD2. This CDR3 has 14 amino acids. Losses at the gene ends were 4 bases for V and 4 bases for J; bases not matched to a gene: 4. Germline CDR1 and CDR2: SGHRS and YFSETQ. DNA of the CDR3: TGCGCCAGCAGCCAGCGGGGGGCGGCAGATACGCAGTATTTT. It is translated as CASSQRGAADTQYF.

V usage is TRBV7-2 and J usage is TRBJ1-2, with a tentative D call TRBD1 (6 bases). This CDR3 contains 15 residues. The germline gives CDR1 SGHTA, CDR2 FQGNSA. With 5 bases removed from V and 3 bases from J, the gap between germline ends came to 16 bases. This chain's CDR3 is CASSPYQPGDYGYTF. The CDR3 DNA reads as TGTGCCAGCAGCCCCTACCAGCCAGGGGACTATGGCTACACCTTC. The entire variable domain, with the rest obtained from reference TRBV7-2 and TRBJ1-2, is as follows: GAGVSQSPSNKVTEKGKDVELRCDPISGHTALYWYRQSLGQGLEFLIYFQGNSAPDKSGLPSDRFSAERTGGSVSTLTIQRTQQEDSAVYLCASSPYQPGDYGYTFGSGTRLTVV.

The gene calls are TRBV27 and TRBJ2-5; D gene uncertain. The V end lost 3 bases, the J end lost 2 bases, and 7 bases lay between the germline ends. The CDR3 consists of 13 residues. CDR1 and CDR2 from the germline V gene are MNHEY and SMNVEV (reference sequence). Here the CDR3 reads CASSFDSQETQYF. The CDR3 region has the DNA TGTGCCAGCAGTTTCGACTCACAAGAGACCCAGTACTTC.